This T cell receptor (beta chain) emerged from a study of molecular identifiers for immune sequencing clone quantification. The overall study: In replicates, RNA taken from around 18,000 or 91,000 naive CD8 cells was divided five ways, and four portions underwent sequencing.

Notes on this clonotype: Antigen: not known. One end of the junction fails to match germline, which may point to a read error.

CDR3 length: 14 residues. Per germline, CDR1 DFQATT and CDR2 SNEGSKA (reference sequence). From the PCR reads, TCRdb called clonotypes with MiXCR, one entry per CDR3 protein. The top ten hold about 0.8% of the sample, which has approximately 550,000 distinct CDR3 sequences, around 21% seen once. General study points: Because of identical TCR molecules sharing a barcode, sizes of highly expanded clones could be underestimated.

Libraries for naive CD8 T cells, which were made from around 20,000 to 1,000,000 sorted cells, drew on 10%, 30% or 50% of the RNA. The clonotype comes from a human donor in good health. Some libraries in this study had Jurkat cell RNA spiked in. The gene calls are TRBV20-1 and TRBJ2-7, with 7 bases that match TRBD1. The source material was naive CD8+ T cells from blood, with Jurkat cell RNA spiked in. As for subset: FACS-sorted CD8+CD4-CCR7+CD45RA+ naive T cells. CDR3 nucleotides: TGCAGTGCTACCCGGGACAGTAGCTCCTACGGGCAGTACTTC. Translating gives CSATRDSSSYGQYF.